These T cell receptor beta chains were read from a single sample in a study of cytomegalovirus exposure and HLA in healthy donors. Sequencing was performed with immunoSEQ multiplex PCR; in TCRdb, only in-frame clones are kept and a portion is missing. The profile shows about 130,000 clones, around 69% of them singletons. The sample taken for sequencing was PBMCs. The source of these receptors is a human donor in good health. CDR3s include the opening cysteine and the closing phenylalanine or tryptophan. D genes are given only for firm matches. The listing skips clone size in some rows; elsewhere it reads once, few, many or a size class.

clone_size j_call d_call v_call cdr3_nt cdr3_aa
- TRBJ1-4 - TRBV5-1 TGCGCCAGCAGCTTATCGGGGTTGCACGAAAAACTGTTTTTT CASSLSGLHEKLFF
- TRBJ2-7 - TRBV11-3 TGTGCCAGCAGCCTAGACGGAGACTACGAGCAGTACTTC CASSLDGDYEQYF
- TRBJ2-2 - TRBV9 TGTGCCAGCAGCGTAGGCGGGTCAAACACCGGGGAGCTGTTTTTT CASSVGGSNTGELFF
- TRBJ1-2 TRBD1 TRBV30 TGTGCCTGGAGTGTAATAAGGACAGGGGGCACCTATGGCTACACCTTC CAWSVIRTGGTYGYTF
few TRBJ2-7 TRBD1 TRBV9 TGTGCCAGCAGCGTATCGTGGACAGGGAGATACGAGCAGTACTTC CASSVSWTGRYEQYF
- TRBJ2-1 TRBD1 TRBV19 TGTGCCAGTAGTCGGACAGGGGACTACAATGAGCAGTTCTTC CASSRTGDYNEQFF
- TRBJ1-1 TRBD1 TRBV28 TGTGCCAGCAGCATAGACAGGGACACTGAAGCTTTCTTT CASSIDRDTEAFF
- TRBJ1-6 TRBD1 TRBV27 TGTGCCAGCAGTCCAGGACAGGTTTTTAGTTCACCCCTCCACTTT CASSPGQVFSSPLHF
- TRBJ2-7 TRBD1 TRBV18 TGTGCCAGCTCACCGGGACAGGGGCCATACGAGCAGTACTTC CASSPGQGPYEQYF
- TRBJ2-7 TRBD1 TRBV18 TGTGCCAGCTCACCACTCTCGACAGGGACCTACGAGCAGTACTTC CASSPLSTGTYEQYF
- TRBJ1-2 - TRBV7-8 TGTGCCAGCAGCTTAGCAGGAGCCTATGGCTACACCTTC CASSLAGAYGYTF
- TRBJ2-7 - TRBV5-6 TGTGCCAGCAGCCTGCATGGGCAGGGTCGGCACGAGCAGTACTTC CASSLHGQGRHEQYF
- TRBJ1-1 - TRBV6-5 TGTGCCAGCAGTTACTTTGGGGGGGCCAACACTGAAGCTTTCTTT CASSYFGGANTEAFF
once TRBJ1-2 TRBD1 TRBV2 TGTGCCAGCAGTTTTAACAGGGGCAGCTATGGCTACACCTTC CASSFNRGSYGYTF
once TRBJ2-7 TRBD2 TRBV4-2 TGTGCCAGCAGCCAGGATACAGCGGGAGGGGCCTACGAGCAGTACTTC CASSQDTAGGAYEQYF
once TRBJ2-5 TRBD1 TRBV5-4 TGTGCCAGCAGTATGGGAGACAGGGGATTCCAAGAGACCCAGTACTTC CASSMGDRGFQETQYF
once TRBJ2-5 - TRBV6-5 TGTGCCAGCAGTTACTGGGGTGGGGCGGAGACCCAGTACTTC CASSYWGGAETQYF
- TRBJ2-7 TRBD1 TRBV19 TGTGCCAGTAGTGTCAGGACAGGGGTTGTCGGGCAGTACTTC CASSVRTGVVGQYF
- TRBJ1-5 - TRBV9 TGTGCCAGCAGCGTCGGAGCGGGCGGGGAACAGCCCCAGCATTTT CASSVGAGGEQPQHF
few TRBJ1-5 TRBD1 TRBV4-3 TGCGCCAGCAGCCGAGGTGGACAGGGACGCAATCAGCCCCAGCATTTT CASSRGGQGRNQPQHF
- TRBJ2-4 - TRBV19 TGTGCCAGTAGTGGCTCTGGGGGCAAGGACATTCAGTACTTC CASSGSGGKDIQYF
- TRBJ2-7 - TRBV28 TGTGCCATCCTGTCCCAGAAAAGAGGCGAGCAGTACTTC CAILSQKRGEQYF